This T cell receptor (beta chain) appears in the sequencing data of a study of blood T cell repertoires in COVID-19 (dated by TCRdb to the early 2020s). About the study as a whole: ImmuneRACE Cohort 3 recovered participants were defined by two consecutive negative NP/OP PCR tests, healthcare professional clearance, or symptom resolution. Collaborator samples came from the United States, Italy and Spain and covered acute and convalescent phases of COVID-19. The material from the prospective study consisted of cDNA or gDNA derived from T cells, B-cell-depleted T cells, or PBMCs. Subjects who had been exposed to COVID-19, were actively infected with it, or had recovered from it provided the deeply sampled blood TCRbeta repertoires that made up the dataset. The repertoires were released in a freely available public database intended as a resource for research on the immune response to SARS-CoV-2. Samples came from the ongoing ImmuneRACE study (first 160 participants) plus 1,254 subjects from 6 global collaborators. The sample metadata nearly always contained a de-identified subject ID, COVID-19 status, age in years and sex. HLA class I and class II types, where available, came from metadata supplied by the sample provider rather than from assay-based typing. Results and caveats for the whole study, not just this receptor: The quantity of clinical and demographic metadata differed by source and by participant and was supplied without curation.

In the prospective study, participants were about 18 to 100 years old, resided in about two dozen geographic areas of the United States, and were enrolled through a virtual design. To assign participants to cohorts, the prospective study relied on clinical history that participants themselves reported in a screening survey and a study questionnaire. Each participant in the prospective study had whole blood, serum and a nasopharyngeal or oropharyngeal swab collected by mobile phlebotomists. Over a roughly two-month period, participants in the prospective study had the option of providing additional blood draws and questionnaires. Blood samples from the prospective study were shipped frozen or at room temperature prior to DNA extraction. With respect to this clone: Its specific antigen is unknown. No quality values exist for individual bases; no much larger clone is one base distant.

V and J lose 3 bases and 3 bases, and a span of 8 bases separates them. The germline V gene specifies KGHSH as CDR1 and LQKENI as CDR2. The CDR3 numbers 13 residues from cysteine through phenylalanine. Of all the DNA, just the CDR3 is kept, 39 bases in frame from base 1. TCRbeta CDR3 regions were amplified from genomic DNA using the immunoSEQ Assay, a bias-controlled multiplex PCR. The authors' analysis ran thus. The number of nucleated cells in each sample was estimated from the amplification of reference gene primers within the assay. Sequence reads were collapsed and filtered to measure the absolute abundance of every unique TCRbeta CDR3 rearrangement. Productive Simpson clonality was computed per sample as the square root of Simpson's diversity index over productive rearrangements. The source is immuneACCESS, and TCRdb retained only in-frame sequences with V and J called. Part of the clones is not carried over; for the studies checked, unresolved V genes explain less than half of this, and the remainder is unexplained. Clone size and the V and J calls come from that table; the DNA yielded D and trimming. This sample has about 170,000 clones in its table, and 79% of those were observed once. The ten top clones hold roughly 19% of the sample.

The receptor was isolated from a woman between 70 and 85 years old in a cohort exposed to, infected with or recovered from COVID-19 (not recorded which). The rearranged segments are TRBV18 and TRBJ2-5, with TRBD1 as a weak D call on 5 bases. Sample: PBMCs or T cells enriched from blood (not recorded which). CDR3 reads: CASSPGQEETQYF. In nucleotide form, the sequence is TGTGCCAGCTCACCTGGACAAGAAGAGACCCAGTACTTC.